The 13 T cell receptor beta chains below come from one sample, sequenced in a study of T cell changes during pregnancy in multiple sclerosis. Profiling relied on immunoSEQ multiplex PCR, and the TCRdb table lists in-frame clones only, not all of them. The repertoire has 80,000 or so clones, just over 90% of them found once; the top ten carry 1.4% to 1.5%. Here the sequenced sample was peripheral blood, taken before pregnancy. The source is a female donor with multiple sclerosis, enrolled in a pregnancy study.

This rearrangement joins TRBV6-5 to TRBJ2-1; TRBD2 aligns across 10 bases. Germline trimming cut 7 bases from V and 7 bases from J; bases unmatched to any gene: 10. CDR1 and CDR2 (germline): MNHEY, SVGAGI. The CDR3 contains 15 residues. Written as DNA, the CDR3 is TGTGCCAGCATCCCACTAGCGGGGTCCATTAATGAGCAGTTCTTC. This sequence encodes CASIPLAGSINEQFF.

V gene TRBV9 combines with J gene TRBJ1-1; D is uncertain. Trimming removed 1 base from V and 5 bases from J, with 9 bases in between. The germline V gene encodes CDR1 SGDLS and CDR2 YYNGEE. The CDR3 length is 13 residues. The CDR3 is CASSVTPQTEAFF. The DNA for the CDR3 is TGTGCCAGCAGCGTAACCCCCCAGACTGAAGCTTTCTTT. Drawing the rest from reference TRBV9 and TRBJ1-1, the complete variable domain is DSGVTQTPKHLITATGQRVTLRCSPRSGDLSVYWYQQSLDQGLQFLIQYYNGEERAKGNILERFSAQQFPDLHSELNLSSLELGDSALYFCASSVTPQTEAFFGQGTRLTVV.

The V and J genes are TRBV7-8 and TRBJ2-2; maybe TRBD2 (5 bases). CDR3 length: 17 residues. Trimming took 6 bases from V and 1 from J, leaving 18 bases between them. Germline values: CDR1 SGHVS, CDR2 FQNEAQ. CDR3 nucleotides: TGTGCCAGCAGACCCCCAGGACGGGGTAAGAACACCGGGGAGCTGTTTTTT. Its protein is CASRPPGRGKNTGELFF.

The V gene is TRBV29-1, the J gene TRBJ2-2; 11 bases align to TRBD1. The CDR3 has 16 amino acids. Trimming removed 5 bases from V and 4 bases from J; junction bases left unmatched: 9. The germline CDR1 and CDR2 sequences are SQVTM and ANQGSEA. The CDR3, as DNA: TGCAGCGTTCCTAAATTGGGACAGGGGGGCACCGGGGAGCTGTTTTTT. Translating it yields CSVPKLGQGGTGELFF.

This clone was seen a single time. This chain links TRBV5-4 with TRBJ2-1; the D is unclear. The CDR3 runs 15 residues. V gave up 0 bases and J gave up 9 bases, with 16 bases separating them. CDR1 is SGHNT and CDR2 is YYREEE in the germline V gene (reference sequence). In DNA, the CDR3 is TGTGCCAGCAGCTTGGACGGGTCCGCAATGGGTGAGCAGTTCTTC. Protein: CASSLDGSAMGEQFF.

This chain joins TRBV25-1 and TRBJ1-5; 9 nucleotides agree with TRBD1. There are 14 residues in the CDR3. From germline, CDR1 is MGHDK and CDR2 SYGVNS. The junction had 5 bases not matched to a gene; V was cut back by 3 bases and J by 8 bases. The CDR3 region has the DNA TGTGCCAGCAGTGATGGGGACAGGGACGAGCCCCAGCATTTT. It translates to CASSDGDRDEPQHF. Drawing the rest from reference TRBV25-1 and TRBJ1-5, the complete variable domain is EADIYQTPRYLVIGTGKKITLECSQTMGHDKMYWYQQDPGMELHLIHYSYGVNSTEKGDLSSESTVSRIRTEHFPLTLESARPSHTSQYLCASSDGDRDEPQHFGDGTRLSIL.

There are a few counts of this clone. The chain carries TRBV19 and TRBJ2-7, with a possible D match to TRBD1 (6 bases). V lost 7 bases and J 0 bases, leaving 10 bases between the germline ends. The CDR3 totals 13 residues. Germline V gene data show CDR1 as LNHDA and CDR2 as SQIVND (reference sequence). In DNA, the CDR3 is TGTGCCAGTAAAAGGACAGACTCCTACGAGCAGTACTTC. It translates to CASKRTDSYEQYF.

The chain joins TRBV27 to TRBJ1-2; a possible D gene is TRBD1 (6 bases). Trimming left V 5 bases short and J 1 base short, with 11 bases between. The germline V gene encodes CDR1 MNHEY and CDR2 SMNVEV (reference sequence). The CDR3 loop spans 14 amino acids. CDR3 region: CASSGTDSNYGYTF. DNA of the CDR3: TGTGCCAGCAGTGGAACGGACAGTAACTATGGCTACACCTTC.

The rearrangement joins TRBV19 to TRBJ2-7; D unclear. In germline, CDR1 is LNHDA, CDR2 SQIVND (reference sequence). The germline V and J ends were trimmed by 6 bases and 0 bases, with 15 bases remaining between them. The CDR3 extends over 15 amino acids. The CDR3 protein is CASSFGTAGSYEQYF. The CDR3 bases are TGTGCCAGTAGCTTTGGTACAGCCGGCTCCTACGAGCAGTACTTC.

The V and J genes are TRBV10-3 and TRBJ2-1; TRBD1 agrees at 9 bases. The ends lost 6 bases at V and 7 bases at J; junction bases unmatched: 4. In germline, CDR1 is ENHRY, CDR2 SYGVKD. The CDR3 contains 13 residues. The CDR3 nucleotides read TGTGCCATCAGCTGGACAGGGGAAAATGAGCAGTTCTTC. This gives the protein CAISWTGENEQFF.

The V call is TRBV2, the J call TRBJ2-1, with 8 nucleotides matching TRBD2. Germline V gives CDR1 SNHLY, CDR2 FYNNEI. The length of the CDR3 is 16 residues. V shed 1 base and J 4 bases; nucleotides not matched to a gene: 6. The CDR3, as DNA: TGTGCCAGCAGTGAAGAGGGACTAGGAACTTACAATGAGCAGTTCTTC. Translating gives CASSEEGLGTYNEQFF.

The CDR3 nucleotides are TGTGCCAGCAGTTACTCGCGGGGGTGGGAGACCCAGTACTTC. It yields the protein CASSYSRGWETQYF. The V and J genes are TRBV6-5 and TRBJ2-5; 7 bases map to TRBD2. This CDR3 has 14 residues. Germline values: CDR1 MNHEY, CDR2 SVGAGI. The V and J ends lost 0 bases and 5 bases, in that order; junction bases with no gene match: 3.

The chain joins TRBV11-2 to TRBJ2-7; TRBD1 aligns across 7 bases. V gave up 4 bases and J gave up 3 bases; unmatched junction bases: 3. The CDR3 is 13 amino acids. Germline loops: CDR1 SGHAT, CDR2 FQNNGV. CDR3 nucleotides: TGTGCCAGCAGCTCCAACAGGGGCTACGAGCAGTACTTC. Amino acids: CASSSNRGYEQYF.